The 24 T cell receptor beta chains below come from one sample, sequenced in a study of cytotoxic CD8 clonotypes in ibrutinib-treated CLL (dated by TCRdb to the early 2020s). Library method: the immunoSEQ multiplex PCR assay. Held by TCRdb, this immuneACCESS table contains in-frame sequences only and omits some clones. Under half of the omission traces to an unresolved V gene where checked; the cause of the rest is unknown. Here the sample has approximately 330,000 clones; more than 65% occur a single time. Of the sample, over 5% is held by the ten largest clones. Sequenced material: PBMCs, taken before ibrutinib treatment. The receptors originated from a human donor with chronic lymphocytic leukemia.

This clone showed up just a few times. V is TRBV4-2 and J is TRBJ2-1, with D perhaps TRBD1 (6 bases). There are 16 residues in the CDR3. The germline CDR1 and CDR2 sequences are LGHNA and YNFKEQ. V lost 4 bases to trimming and J lost 3 bases, with 16 bases between them. This chain's CDR3 is CASSPEGRGNYNEQFF. The CDR3 DNA follows: TGTGCCAGCAGCCCCGAGGGCAGGGGAAACTACAATGAGCAGTTCTTC.

In DNA, the CDR3 is TGTGCCAGCAGCGTAGCTGGGGCAAACAATGAGCAGTTCTTC. This translates into CASSVAGANNEQFF. The chain employs TRBV9 and TRBJ2-1, with D maybe TRBD1 (5 bases). The CDR3 loop spans 14 amino acids. Trimming removed 0 bases at V and 5 bases at J, with 9 bases between. Per germline, CDR1 SGDLS and CDR2 YYNGEE.

This clone was counted a single time. This chain connects TRBV10-3 to TRBJ2-1; 9 bases map to TRBD2. Losses at the gene ends were 8 bases for V and 5 bases for J; bases not matched to a gene: 4. The CDR3 consists of 13 residues. Germline V gives CDR1 ENHRY, CDR2 SYGVKD. In nucleotides, the CDR3 is TGTGCCATCCGGCGGGAGGGGCACAATGAGCAGTTCTTC. Protein product: CAIRREGHNEQFF.

On this clone: This specimen includes other DNA sequences encoding the same CDR3. This chain connects TRBV30 to TRBJ1-5; D unclear. The CDR3 runs to 14 residues. V gave up 0 bases and J gave up 1 base, with 7 bases separating them. CDR1 and CDR2 (germline): GTSNPN, SVGIG (reference sequence). CDR3 sequence reads: CAWSVRGSNQPQHF. CDR3 sequence (DNA): TGTGCCTGGAGTGTACGGGGAAGCAATCAGCCCCAGCATTTT.

The gene calls are TRBV27 and TRBJ2-2, with 9 nucleotides matching TRBD1. Germline CDR1 reads MNHEY; CDR2 reads SMNVEV (reference sequence). V shed 3 bases, J shed 5 bases, and the junction held 4 bases outside the gene matches. CDR3 size: 15 residues. DNA for the CDR3: TGTGCCAGCAGTTTGGTGACAGGGGGTACCGGGGAGCTGTTTTTT. It is translated as CASSLVTGGTGELFF.

The CDR3 loop reads CASSQGVSYEQYF. The CDR3 DNA reads TGCGCCAGCAGCCAAGGGGTCTCCTACGAGCAGTACTTC. The chain has TRBV4-1 and TRBJ2-7; D is unresolved. In germline, CDR1 is MGHRA, CDR2 YSYEKL. The ends were cut back, 1 base at V and 0 bases at J, with 4 bases in the middle. The CDR3 is 13 residues long.

This chain joins TRBV18 and TRBJ1-1; D gene ambiguous. Trimming left V 1 base short and J 0 bases short, with 9 bases between. In germline, CDR1 is KGHSH, CDR2 LQKENI. The CDR3 spans 15 residues. CDR3: CASSPLGEMNTEAFF. In DNA form, the CDR3 reads TGTGCCAGCTCACCACTCGGGGAGATGAACACTGAAGCTTTCTTT.

CDR3: CSAIPVNEKLFF. CDR3 bases: TGCAGCGCCATCCCAGTAAATGAAAAACTGTTTTTT. The V and J genes are TRBV29-1 and TRBJ1-4, with D unclear. The germline V gene has CDR1 SQVTM and CDR2 ANQGSEA. Trimming pared 7 bases from V and 5 bases from J, leaving 11 bases between. The CDR3 length is 12 residues.

V and J are TRBV9 and TRBJ2-2, with TRBD2 identical over 9 bases. CDR1 SGDLS and CDR2 YYNGEE come from the germline V gene. The CDR3 has 16 amino acids. Losses at the gene ends were 3 bases for V and 3 bases for J; bases not matched to a gene: 6. The CDR3 here is CASSAPSGTYTGELFF. CDR3 nucleotide sequence: TGTGCCAGCAGCGCCCCTAGCGGGACGTACACCGGGGAGCTGTTTTTT.

The chain recombines TRBV7-8 with TRBJ2-7, with 10 bases lining up with TRBD2. The CDR3 consists of 15 residues. The V gene end was trimmed by 5 bases and the J gene end by 2 bases; junction bases not matched to a gene: 6. CDR1 is SGHVS and CDR2 is FQNEAQ in the germline V gene. The CDR3 loop is CASSTVSGRTYEQYF. The CDR3 nucleotides read TGTGCCAGCAGCACAGTTAGCGGGAGGACCTACGAGCAGTACTTC.

This clone was counted only a few times. Other DNA sequences in this specimen translate into the identical CDR3. J is TRBJ1-1 and V is TRBV4-3, with TRBD1 identical over 7 bases. Germline assignment: CDR1 LGHNA and CDR2 YSLEER. The CDR3 has 15 amino acids. J lost 1 base, V lost 0 bases, and 2 bases had no gene match. This CDR3 is CASSQDRQGNTEAFF. CDR3 sequence (DNA): TGCGCCAGCAGCCAAGATCGACAGGGGAACACTGAAGCTTTCTTT.

The chain carries TRBV7-9 and TRBJ2-1, with 8 bases fitting TRBD1. CDR1 and CDR2 (germline): SEHNR, FQNEAQ (reference sequence). The V segment lost 5 bases and the J segment 2 bases; nucleotides outside the gene matches: 5. The CDR3 totals 15 residues. CDR3 in amino acids: CASSPGQGPYNEQFF. CDR3 DNA sequence: TGTGCCAGCAGCCCAGGACAGGGACCCTACAATGAGCAGTTCTTC.

This clone was detected a few times. This sequence joins TRBV11-2 and TRBJ1-5; D is unclear. This CDR3 has 16 residues. V was trimmed by 1 base and J by 6 bases, leaving 16 bases between them. CDR1 and CDR2 from the germline V gene are SGHAT and FQNNGV. The CDR3 loop reads CASSLVSGGKGQPQHF. The CDR3 DNA reads as TGTGCCAGCAGCTTAGTATCGGGAGGGAAGGGTCAGCCCCAGCATTTT.

The chain carries TRBV7-6 and TRBJ2-7; possibly TRBD1 or TRBD2 for D (5 bases each). Germline CDR1 reads SGHVS; CDR2 reads FNYEAQ. The CDR3 contains 16 residues. V lost 3 bases and J 2 bases, leaving 17 bases between the germline ends. CDR3 nucleotide sequence: TGTGCCAGCAGCTTCCACAGGACGGGGACCACCTACGAGCAGTACTTC. Amino acid sequence: CASSFHRTGTTYEQYF.

This rearrangement joins TRBV5-1 to TRBJ2-3; 12 bases fit TRBD2. The CDR3 loop spans 16 amino acids. V lost 0 bases, J lost 6 bases, and 5 bases stayed unmatched. Germline CDR1 SGHRS, CDR2 YFSETQ. The CDR3, as DNA: TGCGCCAGCAGCTTGGTTGCTAGCGGGAGGGGTGATACGCAGTATTTT. It yields the protein CASSLVASGRGDTQYF.

J is TRBJ2-7 and V is TRBV19; possible D gene TRBD1, 6 bases. Trimming stripped 9 bases from V and 3 bases from J, with 24 bases between. CDR3 length equals 16 residues. Germline CDR1 reads LNHDA; CDR2 reads SQIVND (reference sequence). In DNA form, the CDR3 reads TGTGCCAGATCGGAGTCCTGGGCCAGGGGATGCTACGAGCAGTACTTC. Protein product: CARSESWARGCYEQYF.

This clone was found a few times. The CDR3 DNA sequence: TGTGCCAGCAGTGAGCACGGACTCTACGAGCAGTACTTC. It yields the protein CASSEHGLYEQYF. V and J are TRBV2 and TRBJ2-7, with D possibly being TRBD2 (5 bases). The germline gives CDR1 SNHLY, CDR2 FYNNEI. The CDR3 consists of 13 residues. V lost 3 bases and J 3 bases, leaving 9 bases between the germline ends. Full variable domain (missing parts from reference TRBV2 and TRBJ2-7): EPEVTQTPSHQVTQMGQEVILRCVPISNHLYFYWYRQILGQKVEFLVSFYNNEISEKSEIFDDQFSVERPDGSNFTLKIRSTKLEDSAMYFCASSEHGLYEQYFGPGTRLTVT.

This clone was observed a handful of times. This rearrangement joins TRBV4-3 to TRBJ2-5; D gene unclear. The CDR3 is 17 residues long. Germline CDR1 is LGHNA and CDR2 is YSLEER. Trimming took off 1 base at V and 2 bases at J, with 17 bases between the two ends. Here the CDR3 reads CASSQVGFRREQETQYF. The CDR3 nucleotides are TGCGCCAGCAGCCAAGTAGGCTTTCGTAGAGAACAAGAGACCCAGTACTTC.

The chain joins TRBV19 to TRBJ1-5; D not certain. This CDR3 contains 14 residues. Germline V gene data show CDR1 as LNHDA and CDR2 as SQIVND (reference sequence). Trimming took off 7 bases at V and 0 bases at J, with 10 bases between the two ends. In DNA form, the CDR3 reads TGTGCCAGTAAGGGCAGCTATAGCAATCAGCCCCAGCATTTT. Translated: CASKGSYSNQPQHF.

The chain carries TRBV6-5 and TRBJ2-1; TRBD2 agrees at 8 bases. The CDR3 consists of 14 residues. V was pared by 9 bases and J by 2 bases, with 6 bases of the junction left unmatched. The germline gives CDR1 MNHEY, CDR2 SVGAGI. CDR3 DNA: TGTGCCAGTTCAGCGGGAGCGACCTACAATGAGCAGTTCTTC. Protein: CASSAGATYNEQFF.

This clone has just one count. The gene calls are TRBV4-1 and TRBJ2-3; TRBD1 is a possible D gene (6 bases). Trimming shortened V by 0 bases and J by 2 bases, and 15 bases separated the two germline ends. Per germline, CDR1 MGHRA and CDR2 YSYEKL. The CDR3 is 17 amino acids. The CDR3 sequence is CASSQDRGTYPTDTQYF. The DNA for the CDR3 is TGCGCCAGCAGCCAAGATAGAGGGACATACCCCACAGATACGCAGTATTTT.

This clone was seen a few times. This sequence joins TRBV7-9 and TRBJ1-2; D is unresolved. The germline CDR1 and CDR2 sequences are SEHNR and FQNEAQ (reference sequence). The CDR3 is 14 amino acids. V was trimmed by 7 bases and J by 5 bases, leaving 17 bases between them. The CDR3 region is CASISSAGIYGYTF. The CDR3 region has the DNA TGTGCCAGCATCTCTAGTGCCGGAATTTATGGCTACACCTTC.

The genes are TRBV6-5 and TRBJ2-7, with D uncertain. V lost 5 bases and J 2 bases, leaving 13 bases between the germline ends. The CDR3 sequence is 14 residues long. Looked up from germline, CDR1 is MNHEY and CDR2 is SVGAGI. The CDR3 DNA reads as TGTGCCAGCAGTCACAACCTCCTGGCCTACGAGCAGTACTTC. Its translation is CASSHNLLAYEQYF.

The CDR3 reads CASSYSVLWENEQYF. The DNA of the CDR3 is TGTGCCAGCAGTTACTCAGTTCTGTGGGAGAACGAGCAGTACTTC. This sequence joins TRBV6-5 and TRBJ2-7; weak D call: TRBD2 (5 bases). The CDR3 contains 15 residues. With 0 bases removed from V and 5 bases from J, the gap between germline ends came to 14 bases. Germline V lookup: CDR1 MNHEY, CDR2 SVGAGI.